This TCR beta chain came from a study of shared clonotypes between healthy human individuals. Whole-study findings and limits: A reduction in generation probabilities was seen for non-shared clonotypes relative to those shared by all four donors.

Sequencing was performed with immunoSEQ multiplex PCR; in TCRdb, only in-frame clones are kept and a portion is missing. This table holds some 2.3 million clones, more than 80% found once. A note on this clone: Antigen unknown.

The germline gives CDR1 SSHAT, CDR2 FNYEAQ (reference sequence). V was cut by 4 bases and J by 4 bases, with 13 bases left in between. The CDR3 loop spans 14 amino acids. The sequenced sample consisted of naive CD4+ T cells from PBMCs. Documented subset: CD45RA+ positively selected. The chain is built from TRBV7-7 and TRBJ2-5; D may be TRBD1 (6 bases). The origin of this receptor is a man aged 18 to 29 in good health. Some clones in this sample may be carry-over from other donors' samples. This chain's CDR3 is CASSSWDTGETQYF. The CDR3 DNA is TGTGCCAGCAGCTCATGGGACACTGGAGAGACCCAGTACTTC.